A single sample gave rise to the 12 T cell receptor beta chains below, sequenced in a study of cytomegalovirus exposure and HLA in healthy donors. The PCR employed 60 Vbeta primers together with 13 Jbeta primers. Sequencing was performed with immunoSEQ multiplex PCR; in TCRdb, only in-frame clones are kept and a portion is missing. The sample lists just under 250,000 clones, 82% occurring once. Sequenced material: PBMCs. The receptors shown here come from a woman aged 35 to 49 in good health and CMV-seropositive.

This chain uses TRBV7-2 with TRBJ2-2; D possibly corresponds to TRBD2 (6 bases). The CDR3 has 14 residues. With 3 bases removed from V and 3 bases from J, the gap between germline ends came to 8 bases. The V gene's germline CDR1 is SGHTA and CDR2 FQGNSA. CDR3 residues: CASSFGGDTGELFF. Here the CDR3 DNA reads TGTGCCAGCAGCTTCGGGGGAGACACCGGGGAGCTGTTTTTT.

This chain uses TRBV5-4 with TRBJ1-2; 9 nucleotides align to TRBD1. The V segment lost 0 bases and the J segment 9 bases; nucleotides outside the gene matches: 18. The germline gives CDR1 SGHNT, CDR2 YYREEE (reference sequence). There are 18 residues in the CDR3. This CDR3 reads CASSLGPGQGRVRGRYTF. The CDR3 bases are TGTGCCAGCAGCTTGGGCCCGGGACAGGGTAGGGTAAGGGGTCGCTACACCTTC.

The genes are TRBV10-3 and TRBJ2-7, with a weak D call TRBD2 (6 bases). Trimming pared 5 bases from V and 6 bases from J, leaving 17 bases between. The CDR3 is 14 amino acids. The V gene's germline CDR1 is ENHRY and CDR2 SYGVKD. For the CDR3, the DNA is TGTGCCATCAGTCGGAGACTAGAGGACACCGAGCAGTACTTC. Translating gives CAISRRLEDTEQYF.

This rearrangement joins TRBV6-5 to TRBJ2-1; 11 bases line up with TRBD2. V dropped 5 bases and J dropped 1; count of bases not matched to a gene: 1. The CDR3 is 15 residues long. From germline, CDR1 is MNHEY and CDR2 SVGAGI. The CDR3 sequence: CASSTSGSSYNEQFF. The CDR3 DNA is TGTGCCAGCAGTACTAGCGGGAGTTCCTACAATGAGCAGTTCTTC.

This chain's CDR3 is CASGDWIRGELFF. CDR3 DNA sequence: TGCGCCAGCGGGGACTGGATCCGGGGGGAGCTGTTTTTT. The genes are TRBV10-1 and TRBJ2-2; possible D gene TRBD2, 6 bases. The V gene's germline CDR1 is WNHNN and CDR2 SYGVQD (reference sequence). This CDR3 region has 13 residues. Trimming removed 8 bases from V and 8 bases from J, with 15 bases in between.

The chain carries TRBV19 and TRBJ2-1; D not resolved. V shed 9 bases and J shed 7 bases, with 4 bases lying between them. The germline CDR1 and CDR2 sequences are LNHDA and SQIVND (reference sequence). The length of the CDR3 is 9 residues. CDR3 amino acids: CARENEQFF. The CDR3 DNA is TGTGCCAGAGAGAATGAGCAGTTCTTC.

This chain joins TRBV19 and TRBJ2-3; possible D gene TRBD2, 5 bases. Trimming shortened V by 7 bases and J by 2 bases, and 13 bases separated the two germline ends. CDR1 LNHDA and CDR2 SQIVND come from the germline V gene (reference sequence). CDR3 size: 14 residues. In DNA form, the CDR3 reads TGTGCCAGTACCCCCCCCGGGGTCACAGATACGCAGTATTTT. Translating it yields CASTPPGVTDTQYF. The whole variable domain, remainder taken from reference TRBV19 and TRBJ2-3, is DGGITQSPKYLFRKEGQNVTLSCEQNLNHDAMYWYRQDPGQGLRLIYYSQIVNDFQKGDIAEGYSVSREKKESFPLTVTSAQKNPTAFYLCASTPPGVTDTQYFGPGTRLTVL.

The chain employs TRBV6-4 and TRBJ2-4, with TRBD1 identical over 9 bases. CDR3 length: 16 residues. Losses at the gene ends were 4 bases for V and 0 bases for J; bases not matched to a gene: 4. The germline gives CDR1 MRHNA, CDR2 SNTAGT. CDR3 residues: CASSGRTGEAKNIQYF. As DNA, the CDR3 is TGTGCCAGCAGTGGGAGGACAGGGGAAGCCAAAAACATTCAGTACTTC.

This clone was detected once. V gene TRBV2 combines with J gene TRBJ2-3; TRBD1 aligns across 7 bases. The CDR3 has 16 amino acids. With V trimmed by 2 bases and J by 0 bases, 5 bases remained unmatched. The germline V gene has CDR1 SNHLY and CDR2 FYNNEI. This CDR3 reads CASSELRGLSTDTQYF. Here the CDR3 DNA reads TGTGCCAGCAGTGAATTGAGGGGGCTTAGCACAGATACGCAGTATTTT. Variable domain in full (rest from reference TRBV2 and TRBJ2-3): EPEVTQTPSHQVTQMGQEVILRCVPISNHLYFYWYRQILGQKVEFLVSFYNNEISEKSEIFDDQFSVERPDGSNFTLKIRSTKLEDSAMYFCASSELRGLSTDTQYFGPGTRLTVL.

The rearrangement links TRBV4-3 to TRBJ1-2; perhaps TRBD1 as D (6 bases). CDR1 and CDR2 from the germline V gene are LGHNA and YSLEER. This CDR3 has 14 amino acids. V was shortened by 7 bases and J by 2 bases, with 14 bases between the two germline ends. The DNA for the CDR3 is TGCGCCAGCAAGGGGGACCATCCCAACTATGGCTACACCTTC. It translates to CASKGDHPNYGYTF.

This clone was counted a single time. One end of the junction is discordant with germline, which a read error may explain. The genes are TRBV7-9 and TRBJ2-3; 9 nucleotides align to TRBD2. This CDR3 region has 19 residues. Germline V gene data show CDR1 as SEHNR and CDR2 as FQNEAQ (reference sequence). The CDR3 region is CSSSLEDLAGRPRPDTQYF. CDR3 in DNA: TGTTCCAGCAGCTTAGAAGATCTAGCGGGGAGGCCCCGCCCAGATACGCAGTATTTT.

The V and J genes are TRBV13 and TRBJ1-6, with D perhaps TRBD1 (5 bases). There are 14 residues in the CDR3. Trimming left V 4 bases short and J 12 bases short, with 16 bases between. Germline V CDR1 and CDR2: PRHDT, FYEKMQ (reference sequence). The CDR3, as DNA: TGTGCCAGCAGCTCAGGGACTTCTCGAATACCCCTCCACTTT. Translating it yields CASSSGTSRIPLHF. Filled out from reference TRBV13 and TRBJ1-6, the complete variable domain reads AAGVIQSPRHLIKEKRETATLKCYPIPRHDTVYWYQQGPGQDPQFLISFYEKMQSDKGSIPDRFSAQQFSDYHSELNMSSLELGDSALYFCASSSGTSRIPLHFGNGTRLTVT.